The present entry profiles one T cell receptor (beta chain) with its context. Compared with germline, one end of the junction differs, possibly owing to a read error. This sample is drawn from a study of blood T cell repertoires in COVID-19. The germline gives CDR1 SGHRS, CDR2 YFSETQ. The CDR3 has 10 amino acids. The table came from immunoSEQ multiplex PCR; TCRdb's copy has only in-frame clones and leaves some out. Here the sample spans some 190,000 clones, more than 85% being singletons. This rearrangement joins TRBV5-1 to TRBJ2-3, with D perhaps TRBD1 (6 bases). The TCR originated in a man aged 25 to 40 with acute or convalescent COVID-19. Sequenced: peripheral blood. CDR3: CASSLEGTSF. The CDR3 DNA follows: TGCGCCAGCAGCTTGGAGGGGACATCTTTT.